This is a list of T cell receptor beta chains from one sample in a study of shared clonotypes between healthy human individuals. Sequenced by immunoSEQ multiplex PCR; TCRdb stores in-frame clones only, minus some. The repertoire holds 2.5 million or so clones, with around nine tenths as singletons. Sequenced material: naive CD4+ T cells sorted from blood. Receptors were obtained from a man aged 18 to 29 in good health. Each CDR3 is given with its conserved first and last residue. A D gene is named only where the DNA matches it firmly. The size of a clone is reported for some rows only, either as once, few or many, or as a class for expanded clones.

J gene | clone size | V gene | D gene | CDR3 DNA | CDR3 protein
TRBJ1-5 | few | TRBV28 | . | TGTGCCAGCATACGGGGCAATCAGCCCCAGCATTTT | CASIRGNQPQHF
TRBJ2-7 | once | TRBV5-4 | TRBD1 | TGTGCCAGCAGCTTGAGGACAGGGAGTAACGAGCAGTACTTC | CASSLRTGSNEQYF
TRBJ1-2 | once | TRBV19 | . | TGTGCCAGTAGTAGTACCTGGGCCCCTAACTATGGCTACACCTTC | CASSSTWAPNYGYTF
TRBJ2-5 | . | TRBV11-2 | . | TGTGCCAGCAGCTTAGATCTGGGGACCCAGTACTTC | CASSLDLGTQYF
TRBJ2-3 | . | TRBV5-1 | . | TGCGCCAGCAGCCCGGGGACACTGAGCACAGATACGCAGTATTTT | CASSPGTLSTDTQYF
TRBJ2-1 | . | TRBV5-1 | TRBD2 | TGCGCCAGCAGCTTGGAACTAGCGGGGGGTGAGCAGTTCTTC | CASSLELAGGEQFF
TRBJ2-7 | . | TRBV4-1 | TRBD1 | TGCGCCAGCAGCCTCGGGACAGGGGGACCTTACGAGCAGTACTTC | CASSLGTGGPYEQYF
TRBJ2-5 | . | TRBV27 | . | TGTGCCAGCAGAACGGGGAGCTGGGAGACCCAGTACTTC | CASRTGSWETQYF
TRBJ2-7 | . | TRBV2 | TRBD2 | TGTGCCAGCAGACGACTAGCGGGAGTAAAGTACGAGCAGTACTTC | CASRRLAGVKYEQYF
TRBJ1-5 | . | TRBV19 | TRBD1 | TGTGCCAGTAGTCCGGAGACAGGGACGCTTCAGCCCCAGCATTTT | CASSPETGTLQPQHF
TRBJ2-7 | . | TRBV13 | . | TGTGCCAGCAGCTCAGACGACCGAAAGGAGCAGTACTTC | CASSSDDRKEQYF
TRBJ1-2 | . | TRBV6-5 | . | TGTGCCAGCAGTCGTCAGGGAGGAGGGGGCTACACCTTC | CASSRQGGGGYTF
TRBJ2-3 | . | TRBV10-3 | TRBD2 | TGTGCCATCACGGCGGGAGGGTCCGAGGATACGCAGTATTTT | CAITAGGSEDTQYF
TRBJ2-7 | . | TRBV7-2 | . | TGTGCCAGCAGCTTGGGGTCCTACGAGCAGTACTTC | CASSLGSYEQYF
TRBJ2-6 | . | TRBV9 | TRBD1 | TGTGCCAGCAGCGCGCACCGGGACAGGGGTAACTCTGGGGCCAACGTCCTGACTTTC | CASSAHRDRGNSGANVLTF
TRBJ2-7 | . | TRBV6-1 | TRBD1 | TGTGCCAGCAGTGAAGCTGGGACAGCCGTATACGAGCAGTACTTC | CASSEAGTAVYEQYF
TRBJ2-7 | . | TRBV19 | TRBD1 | TGTGCCAGTGCCGGGACAGGGTTCGAGCAGTACTTC | CASAGTGFEQYF
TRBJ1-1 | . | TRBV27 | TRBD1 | TGTGCCAGCAGTTTATCGATCGCAGGGGGCGGTGAAGCTTTCTTT | CASSLSIAGGGEAFF
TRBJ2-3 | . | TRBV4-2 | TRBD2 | TGTGCCAGCAGCTTTGATCGCGGGAGTACAGATACGCAGTATTTT | CASSFDRGSTDTQYF
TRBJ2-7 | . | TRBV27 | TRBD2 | TGTGCCAGCAGTCCTCTAGCGGGAGGTGCCTACGAGCAGTACTTC | CASSPLAGGAYEQYF
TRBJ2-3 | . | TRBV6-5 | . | TGTGCCAGCAGTTACTCGATGGTTGTGACAGATACGCAGTATTTT | CASSYSMVVTDTQYF
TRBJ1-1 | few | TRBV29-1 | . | TGCAGCGTTGAGGGCCTTGAAGCTTTCTTT | CSVEGLEAFF
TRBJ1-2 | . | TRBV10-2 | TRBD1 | TGCGCCAGCAGCAGACAGGGTCCGAATGGCTACACCTTC | CASSRQGPNGYTF
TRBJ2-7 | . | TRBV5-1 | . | TGCGCCAGCAGCGTAGGACAGGCGGGAAACTACGAGCAGTACTTC | CASSVGQAGNYEQYF
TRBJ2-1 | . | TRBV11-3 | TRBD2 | TGTGCCAGCAGCTTAGAGGGACTACCGGGCGCCAATGAGCAGTTCTTC | CASSLEGLPGANEQFF
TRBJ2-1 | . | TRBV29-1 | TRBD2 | TGCAGCGTTCAGGCGGGGGTCAGATACAATGAGCAGTTCTTC | CSVQAGVRYNEQFF
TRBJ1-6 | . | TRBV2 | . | TGTGCCAGCAGTGAACGGGGGCCCAATTCACCCCTCCACTTT | CASSERGPNSPLHF
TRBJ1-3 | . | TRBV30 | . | TGTGCCTGGAGGCCCGGGAATGGAAACACCATATATTTT | CAWRPGNGNTIYF
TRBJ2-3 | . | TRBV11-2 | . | TGTGCCAGCAGCTTAGATCGAGGTTGGGGTACGCAGTATTTT | CASSLDRGWGTQYF